This TCR beta chain was retrieved from a study of control samples from healthy donors and cancer patients. The ends were cut back, 1 base at V and 4 bases at J, with 13 bases in the middle. The CDR3 is 16 residues long. CDR1 and CDR2 from the germline V gene are SSHAT and FNYEAQ (reference sequence). Only in-frame clones appear in the TCRdb table, and some are missing; sequencing was by immunoSEQ multiplex PCR. The table has some 13,000 clones, approximately 77% seen once. Input material: formalin-fixed, paraffin-embedded tissue. The chain uses TRBV7-7 and TRBJ1-4, with D unclear. This TCR was sampled from a male donor with melanoma. The chain's CDR3 is CASSLGTGGNNEKLFF. The CDR3 coding sequence is TGTGCCAGCAGCTTAGGAACCGGCGGCAATAATGAAAAACTGTTTTTT.